This T cell receptor beta chain is drawn from a study of T cell responses to AZD1222 COVID-19 vaccine. General study points: It should be noted that donors were predominantly white British and more often female, and clonal diversity was possibly underestimated. Targeting of unmutated variant regions was reportedly seen in nearly half of spike-specific TCRs.

Profiled with immunoSEQ multiplex PCR; TCRdb holds only in-frame clones, not every one. The table has 110,000 or so clones, roughly nine tenths seen once. This CDR3 is built from 15 residues. Per germline, CDR1 ENHRY and CDR2 SYGVKD. Trimming cost V 3 bases and J 10 bases; bases outside gene matches: 12. This clone was found a few times. Its antigen is unknown. The chain uses TRBV10-3 and TRBJ2-1; 7 positions agree with TRBD2. The sequence derives from an adult in good health. Sequencing used peripheral blood, obtained on day 0 of AZD1222 vaccination. The CDR3 loop reads CAISDPRGGGEEQFF. CDR3 DNA: TGTGCCATCAGTGACCCCCGCGGGGGTGGGGAGGAGCAGTTCTTC.